This is a list of T cell receptor beta chains from one sample in a study of T cell responses to AZD1222 COVID-19 vaccine. Generated by immunoSEQ multiplex PCR, the TCRdb table keeps only in-frame clones and is missing some. Here the sample spans some 100,000 clones, about 94% being singletons. Sequenced material: peripheral blood, taken 28 days after the second AZD1222 dose. The receptors derive from an adult who received the AZD1222 COVID-19 vaccine. Each CDR3 is given with its conserved first and last residue. The D gene is left open where the match is weak. Only part of the rows carry a size: once, few, many, or a class if the clone is expanded.

>TRBD2|NA|TRBV7-9|TRBJ2-1
TGTGCCAGCAGCATGAGGACTAGCGGGGTATACAATGAGCAGTTCTTC
CASSMRTSGVYNEQFF
>NA|NA|TRBV28|TRBJ1-2
TGTGCCAGCAGCCCCGCCGGAGGGGCTTTCTATGGCTACACCTTC
CASSPAGGAFYGYTF
>NA|NA|TRBV11-1|TRBJ2-2
TGTGCCAGCAGCGTTGACAAGCAGGGGAACACCGGGGAGCTGTTTTTT
CASSVDKQGNTGELFF
>TRBD2|once|TRBV6-5|TRBJ2-3
TGTGCCAGCAGTTTAGCGGGGGGGAATTTAGATACGCAGTATTTT
CASSLAGGNLDTQYF
>TRBD2|NA|TRBV30|TRBJ2-3
TGTGCCTGGAGTAGGAGCGGGGGGGCGGATACGCAGTATTTT
CAWSRSGGADTQYF
>TRBD1|NA|TRBV28|TRBJ1-2
TGTGCCAGCAGTCCTCGTCCCGGGACAGGGGGTTATGGCTACACCTTC
CASSPRPGTGGYGYTF
>NA|NA|TRBV28|TRBJ1-3
TGTGCCAGCAGTTCGGGGGGTTTGGGCAGGGGCACCATATATTTT
CASSSGGLGRGTIYF
>NA|NA|TRBV28|TRBJ1-4
TGTGCCAGCTTCCCTCCGGGGGTCGCTGCAACTAATGAAAAACTGTTTTTT
CASFPPGVAATNEKLFF
>NA|NA|TRBV7-9|TRBJ1-2
TGTGCCAGCAGCTCTAGGGGCAGGGAAGGAATTATGGGCTACACCTTC
CASSSRGREGIMGYTF
>NA|NA|TRBV9|TRBJ2-7
TGTGCCAGCAGCGTAGAGGAGGGACTGGAGCAGTACTTC
CASSVEEGLEQYF
>NA|NA|TRBV19|TRBJ1-2
TGTGCCAGTAGTATCAGGGGATATGGCTACACCTTC
CASSIRGYGYTF
>NA|NA|TRBV19|TRBJ1-5
TGTGCCAGTAGTATCGCGCAGAACAATCAGCCCCAGCATTTT
CASSIAQNNQPQHF
>NA|NA|TRBV5-4|TRBJ1-3
TGTGCCAGCTCACCGTGGGGGGTTGCCGGAAACACCATATATTTT
CASSPWGVAGNTIYF
>NA|NA|TRBV30|TRBJ1-2
TGTGCCTGGAGTGGAGCCCGGTCCTCCACCTTC
CAWSGARSSTF
>NA|NA|TRBV6-5|TRBJ1-5
TGTGCCAGCAGAAGGCTGAGAAATAGCAATCAGCCCCAGCATTTT
CASRRLRNSNQPQHF
>NA|NA|TRBV2|TRBJ1-5
TGTGCCAGCAGTGAGACCCGAAATCAGCCCCAGCATTTT
CASSETRNQPQHF
>TRBD1|NA|TRBV9|TRBJ2-5
TGTGCCAGCAGCGGCGGGACAGGGACCGGGAAAGAGACCCAGTACTTC
CASSGGTGTGKETQYF
>NA|NA|TRBV20-1|TRBJ1-4
TGCAGTGCTAATAATAATGAAAAACTGTTTTTT
CSANNNEKLFF
>TRBD2|NA|TRBV9|TRBJ2-5
TGTGCCAGCAGCGTAGGAGCCAGCGGGGGGCAAGAGACCCAGTACTTC
CASSVGASGGQETQYF
>NA|few|TRBV5-5|TRBJ1-5
TGTGCCAGCAGCTTGTCTTTCAGTGATCAGCCCCAGCATTTT
CASSLSFSDQPQHF
>NA|few|TRBV4-2|TRBJ1-1
TGTGCCAGCAGCCAAATAACTCGGGGACAGAACACTGAAGCTTTCTTT
CASSQITRGQNTEAFF
>NA|once|TRBV9|TRBJ2-6
TGTGCCAGCAGCGTACGCACCTCTGGGGCCAACGTCCTGACTTTC
CASSVRTSGANVLTF
>NA|NA|TRBV7-2|TRBJ2-7
TGTGCCAGCAGCTTAACTAGCATCAATGGCGAGCAGTACTTC
CASSLTSINGEQYF
>NA|NA|TRBV11-2|TRBJ1-2
TGTGCCAGCAGCTTGGAACCGGAAGGGGGCTACACCTTC
CASSLEPEGGYTF
>TRBD1|NA|TRBV4-2|TRBJ2-7
TGTGCCAGCAGCCAAGATACAGGGGGCTGGGACGAGCAGTACTTC
CASSQDTGGWDEQYF
>TRBD2|once|TRBV7-2|TRBJ2-5
TGTGCCAGCAGCCCAACTAGCGGGGGGGCCCTTGAGACCCAGTACTTC
CASSPTSGGALETQYF
>NA|NA|TRBV5-6|TRBJ1-6
TGTGCCAGCAGCTTGGACAAGGTTTCACCCCTCCACTTT
CASSLDKVSPLHF
>NA|NA|TRBV27|TRBJ1-2
TGTGCCAGCAGTGTCGGGACAAAAAAACTGGATGGCTACACCTTC
CASSVGTKKLDGYTF
>NA|NA|TRBV5-5|TRBJ1-3
TGTGCCAGCAGCTTGGGAGAGAGCTCTGGAAACACCATATATTTT
CASSLGESSGNTIYF
>NA|NA|TRBV3-1/TRBV3-2|TRBJ2-7
TGTGCCAGCAGCCAAGGACCAGGGGAGGCGGACGAGCAGTACTTC
CASSQGPGEADEQYF
>NA|NA|TRBV2|TRBJ2-3
TGTGCCAGCGGATCCAGGGGAATGACAGATACGCAGTATTTT
CASGSRGMTDTQYF
>NA|NA|TRBV19|TRBJ1-4
TGTGCCAGCAGGGTCAGCAGGGTCAGCGAAAAACTGTTTTTT
CASRVSRVSEKLFF
>NA|NA|TRBV7-9|TRBJ1-1
TGTGCCAGCAGCTTTACACAGAACACTGAAGCTTTCTTT
CASSFTQNTEAFF
>NA|NA|TRBV3-1/TRBV3-2|TRBJ1-1
TGTGCCAGCAGCCAGATGAACACTGAAGCTTTCTTT
CASSQMNTEAFF
>NA|NA|TRBV28|TRBJ1-5
TGTGCCAGCAGTTTCGATGGGTGGGGTAGGTTATCTAGCAATCAGCCCCAGCATTTT
CASSFDGWGRLSSNQPQHF
>NA|NA|TRBV6-2/TRBV6-3|TRBJ1-5
TGTGCCAGCAGTTGGGAAGGGTTCGGTCAGCCCCAGCATTTT
CASSWEGFGQPQHF
>TRBD2|NA|TRBV7-3|TRBJ2-5
TGTGCCAGCAGCTTAACCGGGGGGTCCAAAGAGACCCAGTACTTC
CASSLTGGSKETQYF
>NA|NA|TRBV5-1|TRBJ1-2
TGCGCCAGCAGTCCCGGGGACGGCTATGGCTACACCTTC
CASSPGDGYGYTF
>NA|NA|TRBV28|TRBJ1-3
TGTGCCAGCAGTTTATCACACGGGGGAGGGAACACCATATATTTT
CASSLSHGGGNTIYF
>NA|NA|TRBV6-5|TRBJ1-1
TGTGCCAGCGCCGGTGCGGCTGAAGCTTTCTTT
CASAGAAEAFF
>NA|once|TRBV4-1|TRBJ2-2
TGCGCCAGCAGCCAAGATCCGGCCCACTTTGGGGAGCTGTTTTTT
CASSQDPAHFGELFF
>NA|NA|TRBV6-5|TRBJ1-5
TGTGCCAGCAGTTCCCGGGACGGCTCTAAAAATCAGCCCCAGCATTTT
CASSSRDGSKNQPQHF
>TRBD2|NA|TRBV24-1|TRBJ2-3
TGTGCCACCAGTTCCGGGGGGGCTACAGATACGCAGTATTTT
CATSSGGATDTQYF
>NA|NA|TRBV2|TRBJ1-1
TGTGCCAGCAGTGAACAAAGGGCTAACACTGAAGCTTTCTTT
CASSEQRANTEAFF
>NA|NA|TRBV19|TRBJ1-1
TGTGCCAGTAGTATAACGGGCCGGGATGAAGCTTTCTTT
CASSITGRDEAFF
>NA|NA|TRBV2|TRBJ1-5
TGTGCCAGCAATACAGGGAATAGACAGCCCCAGCATTTT
CASNTGNRQPQHF
>NA|NA|TRBV20-1|TRBJ1-3
TGCAGTGCTAGTACTTCGGGAAACACCATATATTTT
CSASTSGNTIYF
>TRBD2|NA|TRBV13|TRBJ2-7
TGTGCCAGCAGCTCGGGACTAGGATCCTCCTACGAGCAGTACTTC
CASSSGLGSSYEQYF
>NA|NA|TRBV11-2|TRBJ1-1
TGTGCCAGCAGCTTAGATGCGAACACTGAAGCTTTCTTT
CASSLDANTEAFF
>NA|once|TRBV12-3/TRBV12-4|TRBJ1-1
TGTGCCAGCAGTTTCCTCGGGGGCACTGAAGCTTTCTTT
CASSFLGGTEAFF
>NA|NA|TRBV3-1/TRBV3-2|TRBJ2-2
TGTGCCAGCAGCCAGGCTCGGACTATCCACACCGGGGAGCTGTTTTTT
CASSQARTIHTGELFF
>TRBD1|NA|TRBV7-2|TRBJ2-1
TGTGCCAGCAGCCCCGGGACAGGGAATCACAATGAGCAGTTCTTC
CASSPGTGNHNEQFF
>NA|NA|TRBV28|TRBJ1-1
TGTGCCGCCGAAACTGGGGGGCTCTCGAACACTGAAGCTTTCTTT
CAAETGGLSNTEAFF
>NA|NA|TRBV7-6|TRBJ2-3
TGTGCCAGCAGCTTAGTTACACGAGATACGCAGTATTTT
CASSLVTRDTQYF
>NA|once|TRBV28|TRBJ1-1
TGTGCCAGCGGTACGGACTCGGGTGACACTGAAGCTTTCTTT
CASGTDSGDTEAFF
>NA|NA|TRBV5-4|TRBJ2-7
TGTGCCAGCAGCTTAGGAGGCGTGTCCTACGAGCAGTACTTC
CASSLGGVSYEQYF
>NA|once|TRBV7-2|TRBJ2-3
TGTGCCAGCAGCTACCGACAACATACGCAGTATTTT
CASSYRQHTQYF
>TRBD1|NA|TRBV12-3/TRBV12-4|TRBJ2-2
TGTGCCAGCAGGGACAGGGCCTGGGAGCTGTTTTTT
CASRDRAWELFF
>TRBD1|NA|TRBV18|TRBJ2-5
TGTGCCAGCTCACCTCCGGGACAGAGACCCCAAGAGACCCAGTACTTC
CASSPPGQRPQETQYF